Shown below are 5 T cell receptor beta chains from a single sample sequenced in a study of PD-L1 blockade in urothelial cancer. Time point here: peripheral blood 6 weeks after treatment start. Data came from immunoSEQ multiplex PCR; TCRdb stores just in-frame clones and leaves some out. Of about 50,000 clones in the sample, 88% were seen once. The sequencing here drew on PBMCs, taken around atezolizumab (anti-PD-L1) treatment. These receptors originate from a man aged 60 to 75 with urothelial cancer.

The chain's CDR3 is CASSEGTGRNTIYF. The CDR3 bases are TGTGCCAGCAGTGAGGGGACAGGGCGAAACACCATATATTTT. The chain employs TRBV6-1 and TRBJ1-3; 9 bases fit TRBD1. The CDR3 extends over 14 amino acids. Germline lookup yields CDR1 MNHNS and CDR2 SASEGT. The V segment lost 3 bases and the J segment 5 bases; nucleotides outside the gene matches: 2.

The chain has TRBV12-1 and TRBJ2-1; TRBD2 is the table's D call and was not checked against the DNA. TRBV12-1 is recorded as a pseudogene. The CDR3 length is 16 residues. For the CDR3, the DNA is TGTGCCAGCAGATCCCGGAGCGGGAGGGCCTGGCATGAGCAGTTCTTC. This codes for CASRSRSGRAWHEQFF.

The J gene is TRBJ1-2, the V gene TRBV7-6; D gene ambiguous. The germline CDR1 and CDR2 sequences are SGHVS and FNYEAQ. V was pared by 0 bases and J by 5 bases, with 7 bases between. The CDR3 length is 13 residues. The CDR3 loop is CASSLAAGYGYTF. The DNA of the CDR3 is TGTGCCAGCAGCTTAGCAGCAGGATATGGCTACACCTTC.

The chain couples TRBV10-3 to TRBJ1-2, with D uncertain. Trimming took off 8 bases at V and 6 bases at J, with 22 bases between the two ends. CDR3 size: 15 residues. Looked up from germline, CDR1 is ENHRY and CDR2 is SYGVKD. The CDR3 spells CAIAGFGETGNGYTF. The CDR3 DNA is TGTGCCATCGCCGGCTTTGGGGAGACGGGGAATGGCTACACCTTC.

The chain employs TRBV4-2 and TRBJ1-3; 10 nucleotides line up with TRBD1. V shed 3 bases and J 2 bases; nucleotides not matched to a gene: 4. Looked up from germline, CDR1 is LGHNA and CDR2 is YNFKEQ. CDR3 length: 16 residues. The CDR3, as DNA: TGTGCCAGCAGCCAGGAAGGGACAGGGGCTGGAAACACCATATATTTT. Its translation is CASSQEGTGAGNTIYF.